The rows below give T cell receptor beta chains drawn from one sample of a study of blood T cell repertoires in COVID-19. TCRdb's table, derived via immunoSEQ multiplex PCR, lists solely in-frame clones and lacks some. The sample lists roughly 380,000 clones, roughly 86% occurring once. What was sequenced was peripheral blood. The receptors originated from a human donor with acute or convalescent COVID-19. The donor label of this sample is uncertain. CDR3s include the opening cysteine and the closing phenylalanine or tryptophan. The D gene is left open where the match is weak. Expanded clones get a size class; other rows say once, few or many, or leave the size out.

TRBJ2-7,TRBV12-3/TRBV12-4,-,-,CASSFVGVYEQYF,TGTGCCAGCAGTTTCGTGGGAGTCTACGAGCAGTACTTC
TRBJ1-1,TRBV7-9,-,-,CASTGGLVNTEAFF,TGTGCCAGCACCGGCGGGCTCGTGAACACTGAAGCTTTCTTT
TRBJ1-6,TRBV5-1,-,TRBD1,CASRRDSQKVTLHF,TGCGCCAGCAGACGGGACAGCCAGAAAGTCACCCTCCACTTT
TRBJ2-1,TRBV18,-,-,CASSLRNQGYNEQFF,TGTGCCAGCTCACTCCGAAACCAGGGCTACAATGAGCAGTTCTTC
TRBJ1-2,TRBV6-2/TRBV6-3,-,-,CASIPLAGGYGYTF,TGTGCCAGCATCCCCTTAGCGGGAGGATATGGCTACACCTTC
TRBJ1-6,TRBV3-1/TRBV3-2,-,-,CASSQVGSPLHF,TGTGCCAGCAGCCAAGTCGGGTCACCCCTCCACTTT
TRBJ2-1,TRBV5-4,-,TRBD2,CASSRAGVTYNEQFF,TGTGCCAGCAGCCGAGCGGGGGTTACCTACAATGAGCAGTTCTTC
TRBJ1-3,TRBV18,-,-,CASSPLSHLDTIYF,TGTGCCAGCTCACCTCTATCTCATCTCGACACCATATATTTT
TRBJ2-2,TRBV7-9,-,-,CASSLARGTGELFF,TGTGCCAGCAGCTTAGCGCGAGGAACCGGGGAGCTGTTTTTT
TRBJ2-7,TRBV7-8,-,-,CASSLTGTYEQYF,TGTGCCAGCAGCTTAACAGGAACCTACGAGCAGTACTTC
TRBJ1-5,TRBV7-2,few,-,CASSTRGVGQPQHF,TGTGCCAGCAGCACGCGGGGGGTCGGTCAGCCCCAGCATTTT
TRBJ1-2,TRBV3-1/TRBV3-2,-,-,CASSQSRRNYGYTF,TGTGCCAGCAGCCAAAGTCGGAGGAACTATGGCTACACCTTC
TRBJ1-1,TRBV19,-,TRBD1,CASIHRGQGPNTEAFF,TGTGCCAGTATCCATCGGGGACAGGGGCCGAACACTGAAGCTTTCTTT
TRBJ1-2,TRBV30,once,-,CASHHSQGLGGYTF,TGTGCCTCCCACCATTCTCAGGGTTTGGGGGGCTACACCTTC
TRBJ1-2,TRBV6-5,few,-,CASSRIREGLYGYTF,TGTGCCAGCAGCCGTATCAGGGAGGGGCTTTATGGCTACACCTTC
TRBJ1-1,TRBV19,-,-,CASRRDRWDTEAFF,TGTGCCAGTAGGCGAGACAGGTGGGACACTGAAGCTTTCTTT
TRBJ2-1,TRBV6-5,once,-,CASSYGGNEQFF,TGTGCCAGCAGCTACGGAGGCAATGAGCAGTTCTTC
TRBJ1-1,TRBV30,-,-,CAWNELTGYTEAFF,TGTGCCTGGAACGAACTAACAGGGTACACTGAAGCTTTCTTT
TRBJ1-1,TRBV11-2,-,TRBD1,CASSGNRGFFSEAFF,TGTGCCAGCAGCGGCAACAGGGGGTTTTTCTCTGAAGCTTTCTTT
TRBJ1-2,TRBV4-1,-,-,CASSQEEGVDYGYTF,TGCGCCAGCAGCCAAGAAGAGGGGGTTGACTATGGCTACACCTTC
TRBJ2-5,TRBV5-1,-,TRBD1,CASSLEGQGVTQYF,TGCGCCAGCAGCTTGGAGGGACAGGGGGTGACCCAGTACTTC
TRBJ1-6,TRBV5-6,once,TRBD1,CASSLALGDRGYSPLHF,TGTGCCAGCAGCTTGGCCTTGGGGGACAGGGGGTATTCACCCCTCCACTTT
TRBJ2-6,TRBV19,-,-,CASKAQGSGANVLTF,TGTGCCAGTAAGGCCCAGGGCTCTGGGGCCAACGTCCTGACTTTC
TRBJ1-3,TRBV15,-,-,CATRGHLSGNTIYF,TGTGCCACCCGAGGACACCTCTCTGGAAACACCATATATTTT
TRBJ1-2,TRBV7-9,-,-,CASSATGRVRYTF,TGTGCCAGCAGCGCTACAGGGCGAGTTCGCTACACCTTC
TRBJ1-1,TRBV9,once,-,CASSALQGSTEAFF,TGTGCCAGCAGCGCCCTCCAGGGGAGTACTGAAGCTTTCTTT
TRBJ1-2,TRBV11-1,-,TRBD1,CASSLNSGTGHHTF,TGTGCCAGCAGCTTAAACTCCGGGACAGGGCATCACACCTTC
TRBJ1-5,TRBV2,-,-,CASSDNIGNQPQHF,TGTGCCAGCAGCGACAATATAGGCAATCAGCCCCAGCATTTT
TRBJ1-1,TRBV24-1,-,-,CATSDPNTEAFF,TGTGCCACCAGTGACCCAAACACTGAAGCTTTCTTT
TRBJ1-2,TRBV7-9,-,-,CASSSPGGYYGYTF,TGTGCCAGCAGCTCGCCCGGGGGGTACTATGGCTACACCTTC
TRBJ2-5,TRBV5-1,-,TRBD2,CASSMRTSGRGPSSGQETQYF,TGCGCCAGCAGCATGCGGACTAGCGGGAGGGGTCCGTCGAGTGGCCAAGAGACCCAGTACTTC
TRBJ1-1,TRBV28,few,TRBD1,CASTRQGNMNTEAFF,TGTGCCAGCACCAGACAGGGCAACATGAACACTGAAGCTTTCTTT
TRBJ1-1,TRBV30,-,TRBD1,CAWRDRLDEAFF,TGTGCCTGGAGGGACAGGTTGGACGAAGCTTTCTTT
TRBJ1-2,TRBV3-1/TRBV3-2,-,-,CASSQSWGEGFGYGYTF,TGTGCCAGCAGCCAATCTTGGGGAGAGGGTTTTGGCTATGGCTACACCTTC
TRBJ2-5,TRBV4-1,-,TRBD2,CASSQGLAGDPQYF,TGCGCCAGCAGCCAGGGACTAGCGGGGGACCCGCAGTACTTC
TRBJ1-5,TRBV18,-,TRBD1,CASSRTGGNQPQHF,TGTGCCAGCTCACGGACAGGGGGCAATCAGCCCCAGCATTTT
TRBJ2-4,TRBV7-2,-,-,CASSSRVSDIQYF,TGTGCCAGCAGCTCCAGGGTCTCGGACATTCAGTACTTC
TRBJ1-6,TRBV6-5,-,TRBD1,CASKGQGYNSPLHF,TGTGCCAGCAAAGGACAGGGATATAATTCACCCCTCCACTTT
TRBJ2-1,TRBV4-2,-,-,CASSQEANYNEQFF,TGTGCCAGCAGCCAAGAGGCCAATTACAATGAGCAGTTCTTC
TRBJ1-1,TRBV5-4,-,TRBD1,CASSPLPGTGTEAFF,TGTGCCAGCAGCCCACTTCCCGGGACAGGGACTGAAGCTTTCTTT
TRBJ2-3,TRBV3-1/TRBV3-2,-,-,CASSQALGGAGAGENTDTQYF,TGTGCCAGCAGCCAAGCCCTAGGGGGTGCGGGGGCGGGGGAAAACACAGATACGCAGTATTTT
TRBJ2-1,TRBV9,-,-,CASSVVPEATVEQFF,TGTGCCAGCAGCGTAGTGCCGGAAGCGACCGTTGAGCAGTTCTTC
TRBJ2-7,TRBV6-5,-,TRBD1,CASSYYPRQGDGEQYF,TGTGCCAGCAGTTACTACCCCCGACAGGGGGACGGAGAGCAGTACTTC
TRBJ1-5,TRBV2,-,TRBD1,CASSEGTGHQPQHF,TGTGCCAGCAGTGAAGGGACAGGGCATCAGCCCCAGCATTTT
TRBJ2-7,TRBV2,-,TRBD1,CASSGWRTGKSPLSYEQYF,TGTGCCAGCAGTGGCTGGAGGACAGGGAAGAGCCCCCTATCCTACGAGCAGTACTTC